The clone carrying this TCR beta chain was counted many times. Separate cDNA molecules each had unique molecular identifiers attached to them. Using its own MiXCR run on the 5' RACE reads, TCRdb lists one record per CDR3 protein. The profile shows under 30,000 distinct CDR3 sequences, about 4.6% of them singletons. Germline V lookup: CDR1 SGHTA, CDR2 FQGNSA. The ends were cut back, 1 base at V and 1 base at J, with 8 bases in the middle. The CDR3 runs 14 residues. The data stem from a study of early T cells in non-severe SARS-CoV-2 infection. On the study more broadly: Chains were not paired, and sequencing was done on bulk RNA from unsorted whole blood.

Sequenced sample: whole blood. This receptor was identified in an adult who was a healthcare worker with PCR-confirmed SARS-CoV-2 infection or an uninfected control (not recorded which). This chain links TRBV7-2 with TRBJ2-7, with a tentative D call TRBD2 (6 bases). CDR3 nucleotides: TGTGCCAGCAGCTTAGGAGGGACTTCCTACGAGCAGTACTTC. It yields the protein CASSLGGTSYEQYF.